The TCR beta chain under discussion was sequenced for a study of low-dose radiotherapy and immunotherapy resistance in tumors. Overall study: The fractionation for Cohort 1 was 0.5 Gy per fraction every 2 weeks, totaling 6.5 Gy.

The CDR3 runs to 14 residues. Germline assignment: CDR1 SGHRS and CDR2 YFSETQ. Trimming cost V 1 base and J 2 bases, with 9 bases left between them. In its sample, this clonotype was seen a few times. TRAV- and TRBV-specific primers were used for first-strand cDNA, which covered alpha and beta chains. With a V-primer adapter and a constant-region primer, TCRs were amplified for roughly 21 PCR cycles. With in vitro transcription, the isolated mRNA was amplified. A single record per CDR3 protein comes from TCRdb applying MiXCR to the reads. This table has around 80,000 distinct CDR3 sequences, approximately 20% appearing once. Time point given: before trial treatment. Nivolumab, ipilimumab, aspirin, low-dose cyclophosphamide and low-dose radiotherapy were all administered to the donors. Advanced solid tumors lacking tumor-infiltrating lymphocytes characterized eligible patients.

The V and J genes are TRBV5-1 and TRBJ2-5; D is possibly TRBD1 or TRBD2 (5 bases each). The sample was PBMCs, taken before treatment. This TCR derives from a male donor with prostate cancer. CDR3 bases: TGCGCCAGCAGCTTGATTGGGGGTCAAGAGACCCAGTACTTC. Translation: CASSLIGGQETQYF.